One sample yielded the 19 T cell receptor beta chains listed below, sequenced in a study of blood T cells in healthy people across ages. Combining a sample-barcoded 5' primer with a J-beta primer mix, a second PCR ran for about 7 to 12 cycles. Via MiXCR, TCRdb re-called the 5' RACE reads, giving one row per CDR3 protein. Here the sample spans 920,000 or so distinct CDR3 sequences, 40% to 45% being singletons. What was sequenced was blood. These receptor sequences come from a woman between 55 and 75 years old in good health.

The chain couples TRBV12-3 or TRBV12-4 to TRBJ1-2; D is unclear. With 5 bases removed from V and 2 bases from J, the gap between germline ends came to 12 bases. The CDR3 loop spans 14 amino acids. The CDR3 region is CASSPQPVNYGYTF. For the CDR3, the DNA is TGTGCCAGCAGTCCACAACCCGTCAACTATGGCTACACCTTC.

This chain connects TRBV6-1 to TRBJ1-2; tentatively, D is TRBD1 (6 bases). Germline V gives CDR1 MNHNS, CDR2 SASEGT. CDR3 size: 18 residues. The ends were cut back, 2 bases at V and 3 bases at J, with 22 bases in the middle. The CDR3 is CASSEMDNREWAYYGYTF. Here the CDR3 DNA reads TGTGCCAGCAGTGAAATGGATAACAGGGAGTGGGCTTACTATGGCTACACCTTC.

This chain connects TRBV10-3 to TRBJ2-1; no clear D gene. The CDR3 is 12 amino acids. Trimming took 10 bases from V and 5 from J, leaving 12 bases between them. Germline CDR1 ENHRY, CDR2 SYGVKD. The chain's CDR3 is CATSVGDNEQFF. The CDR3 DNA follows: TGTGCCACCAGCGTGGGCGACAATGAGCAGTTCTTC.

Only a few counts were recorded for this clonotype. The chain joins TRBV9 to TRBJ1-6; no reliable D call. V was shortened by 0 bases and J by 5 bases, with 6 bases between the two germline ends. Germline values: CDR1 SGDLS, CDR2 YYNGEE. The CDR3 is made up of 14 amino acids. The chain's CDR3 is CASSVGPHNSPLHF. As DNA, the CDR3 is TGTGCCAGCAGCGTAGGACCTCATAATTCACCCCTCCACTTT.

CDR3 in DNA: TGCGCCAGCAGCCAAGATGCAACGGTCCAAGAGACCCAGTACTTC. Its protein product is CASSQDATVQETQYF. The chain joins TRBV4-1 to TRBJ2-5, with D unresolved. The CDR3 consists of 15 residues. Germline CDR1 and CDR2: MGHRA and YSYEKL. V was cut by 0 bases and J by 1 base, with 9 bases left in between.

Details on this clonotype: One end of the junction varies from germline; a read error may be responsible. This chain links TRBV18 with TRBJ2-5; TRBD1 matches 8 bases. CDR1 and CDR2 from the germline V gene are KGHSH and LQKENI. This CDR3 is built from 14 residues. This CDR3 reads CASSPMDRAPEQCF. As DNA, the CDR3 is TGTGCCAGCTCACCGATGGACAGGGCCCCCGAGCAGTGCTTC.

The chain uses TRBV27 and TRBJ1-5, with a tentative D call TRBD1 (5 bases). The germline V gene has CDR1 MNHEY and CDR2 SMNVEV (reference sequence). The CDR3 sequence is 13 residues long. The V end was cut by 2 bases, the J end by 6 bases, with 8 bases between. The CDR3 protein is CASSLRGSQPQHF. The CDR3 DNA reads as TGTGCCAGCAGTTTAAGGGGCTCTCAGCCCCAGCATTTT.

In its sample, this clonotype was seen a few times. The rearrangement links TRBV15 to TRBJ2-7, with TRBD2 matching over 11 bases. Germline V gives CDR1 LNHNV, CDR2 YYDKDF (reference sequence). V shed 5 bases, J shed 2 bases, and the junction held 8 bases outside the gene matches. This CDR3 has 16 residues. Here the CDR3 DNA reads TGTGCCACCAGCGATCCGACTAGCGGGATTACCTACGAGCAGTACTTC. It translates to CATSDPTSGITYEQYF.

The V call is TRBV25-1, the J call TRBJ1-2, with D tentatively TRBD1 (5 bases). Trimming pared 3 bases from V and 7 bases from J, leaving 12 bases between. Germline V gives CDR1 MGHDK, CDR2 SYGVNS. CDR3 length: 13 amino acids. The DNA of the CDR3 is TGTGCCAGCAGTGACTCAGGGAGGACTGGCTACACCTTC. This codes for CASSDSGRTGYTF.

The chain links TRBV4-2 to TRBJ1-6; maybe TRBD1 (6 bases). The length of the CDR3 is 16 residues. V gave up 10 bases and J gave up 13 bases, with 29 bases separating them. CDR1 is LGHNA and CDR2 is YNFKEQ in the germline V gene. In DNA form, the CDR3 reads TGTGCCAACGGCCAAGATGCGTTAGACAGGAAGGTTCCCCTCCACTTT. It specifies CANGQDALDRKVPLHF.

This clonotype was counted at least ten times. The CDR3 nucleotides read TGTGCCAGCAGATTCGGGGCTAGCGAATACAATGAGCAGTTCTTC. It specifies CASRFGASEYNEQFF. V usage is TRBV27 and J usage is TRBJ2-1; possibly TRBD2 for D (6 bases). The CDR3 consists of 15 residues. Deletions cut 6 bases from V and 4 bases from J, with 16 bases between. Per the germline V gene, CDR1 is MNHEY and CDR2 is SMNVEV (reference sequence).

This clonotype appeared a single time. This rearrangement joins TRBV4-1 to TRBJ1-5; maybe TRBD1 (5 bases). Trimming removed 1 base at V and 4 bases at J, with 23 bases between. Germline V gives CDR1 MGHRA, CDR2 YSYEKL. The CDR3 runs 19 residues. The CDR3 sequence is CASSQVPPDAMGVNQPQHF. The DNA of the CDR3 is TGCGCCAGCAGCCAAGTCCCCCCGGACGCGATGGGGGTTAATCAGCCCCAGCATTTT.

This clonotype was detected only once. CDR3 in amino acids: CASSSPRLARTIVEQFF. DNA of the CDR3: TGTGCCAGCAGTTCGCCGAGACTAGCCCGAACCATAGTTGAGCAGTTCTTC. The rearrangement joins TRBV27 to TRBJ2-1; TRBD2 agrees at 7 bases. The germline V gene has CDR1 MNHEY and CDR2 SMNVEV (reference sequence). Losses at the gene ends were 4 bases for V and 9 bases for J; bases not matched to a gene: 18. CDR3 length equals 17 residues.

This clonotype has only one observation. At one end, the junction sequence differs from germline, possibly due to a read error. The chain is built from TRBV5-6 and TRBJ1-4; D is perhaps TRBD1 (5 bases). The germline gives CDR1 SGHDT, CDR2 YYEEEE. The CDR3 consists of 15 residues. Written as DNA, the CDR3 is TGTGCCAGCGGCTTGAAGACAGCTGGGGGTGAAAAACTGTTTTTT. Amino acids: CASGLKTAGGEKLFF.

The chain uses TRBV20-1 and TRBJ2-7, with a weak D call TRBD2 (7 bases). CDR3 size: 14 residues. V gave up 3 bases and J gave up 4 bases, with 16 bases separating them. CDR1 is DFQATT and CDR2 is SNEGSKA in the germline V gene (reference sequence). Here the CDR3 reads CSARLRGRVYEQYF. The CDR3 DNA reads as TGCAGTGCTAGGCTGAGGGGGAGGGTATACGAGCAGTACTTC.

This chain uses TRBV5-1 with TRBJ2-4; 7 nucleotides line up with TRBD1. The CDR3 spans 15 residues. Trimming cost V 1 base and J 1 base; bases outside gene matches: 2. Germline CDR1 SGHRS, CDR2 YFSETQ. The CDR3 loop is CASSLTGDAKNIQYF. The CDR3 nucleotides are TGCGCCAGCAGCTTGACAGGGGATGCCAAAAACATTCAGTACTTC.

The rearrangement links TRBV11-1 to TRBJ2-7; D gene ambiguous. Germline values: CDR1 SGHAT, CDR2 FQDESV (reference sequence). Deletions cut 3 bases from V and 5 bases from J, with 11 bases between. The CDR3 is 13 amino acids. The CDR3 is CASSFLNRNEQYF. In DNA form, the CDR3 reads TGTGCCAGCAGCTTTTTGAATCGGAACGAGCAGTACTTC. The full variable domain, its missing parts supplied by reference TRBV11-1 and TRBJ2-7, is EAEVAQSPRYKITEKSQAVAFWCDPISGHATLYWYRQILGQGPELLVQFQDESVVDDSQLPKDRFSAERLKGVDSTLKIQPAELGDSAMYLCASSFLNRNEQYFGPGTRLTVT.

The chain carries TRBV20-1 and TRBJ2-1, with TRBD2 matching over 8 bases. Looked up from germline, CDR1 is DFQATT and CDR2 is SNEGSKA (reference sequence). CDR3 length equals 16 residues. Trimming at V came to 1 base and at J to 0 bases, leaving 5 bases not matched to a gene. Here the CDR3 reads CSARVRGGSSYNEQFF. DNA for the CDR3: TGCAGTGCTAGAGTTCGGGGGGGCAGCTCCTACAATGAGCAGTTCTTC.

For the CDR3, the DNA is TGTGCCAGCAGCCGTCGGGACGATCCCTACAATGAGCAGTTCTTC. It encodes CASSRRDDPYNEQFF. The chain joins TRBV6-6 to TRBJ2-1; D assignment may be TRBD1 or TRBD2 (5 bases each). Germline assignment: CDR1 MNHNY and CDR2 SVGAGI (reference sequence). This CDR3 spans 15 amino acids. The V end lost 6 bases, the J end lost 2 bases, and 14 bases lay between the germline ends.